This T cell receptor (beta chain) is drawn from a study of control samples from healthy donors and cancer patients. Measured with immunoSEQ multiplex PCR; TCRdb has only the in-frame clones, and not every one. In the table there are about 63,000 clones, over 75% of which are singletons. Germline CDR1 and CDR2: ENHRY and SYGVKD. The CDR3 has 14 amino acids. V lost 10 bases and J 0 bases, leaving 14 bases between the germline ends. This sequence joins TRBV10-3 and TRBJ2-3; D not resolved. This TCR derives from a man aged 40-55 years in good health. The sample was blood. CDR3 nucleotide sequence: TGTGCCAACAAGGGAAGCTTCAGCACAGATACGCAGTATTTT. Translation gives CANKGSFSTDTQYF.